These 13 T cell receptor beta chains were all obtained from the same sample, sequenced in a study of shared clonotypes between healthy human individuals. The naive CD8 subset, CD45RO-negative cells positively selected for CCR7, excluded terminally differentiated effector memory CD45RA+ cells. Clones were read by immunoSEQ multiplex PCR, and TCRdb kept only the in-frame ones, dropping some. The sample gives around 1,900,000 clones, around 93% of which show up once; about 1.6% is in the top ten. The source material was naive CD8+ T cells from PBMCs. The receptors stem from a man aged 18-30 years in good health. Some clones in this sample may be carry-over from other donors' samples.

This rearrangement joins TRBV7-2 to TRBJ1-5, with TRBD1 as a possible D gene (5 bases). V was trimmed by 5 bases and J by 6 bases, leaving 17 bases between them. The CDR3 has 15 amino acids. Germline V gives CDR1 SGHTA, CDR2 FQGNSA. CDR3 loop: CASSLPTWGGQPQHF. The CDR3, as DNA: TGTGCCAGCAGCCTACCCACGTGGGGCGGTCAGCCCCAGCATTTT.

The rearrangement uses TRBV4-3 and TRBJ2-1; TRBD1 or TRBD2 may be the D gene (5 bases each). Per the germline V gene, CDR1 is LGHNA and CDR2 is YSLEER. This CDR3 region has 13 residues. V was clipped by 1 base and J by 9 bases, with 10 bases between them. The CDR3 bases are TGCGCCAGCAGCCAAGCTACGGGGCGTGAGCAGTTCTTC. Its translation is CASSQATGREQFF.

This chain uses TRBV5-1 with TRBJ2-3; 10 nucleotides line up with TRBD2. CDR1 and CDR2 (germline): SGHRS, YFSETQ. After removal of 4 bases from V and 2 bases from J, the junction contained 7 bases not matched to a gene. The CDR3 has 16 amino acids. DNA for the CDR3: TGCGCCAGCAGCCGGAGGCTAGCGGGAGTCACAGATACGCAGTATTTT. Protein: CASSRRLAGVTDTQYF.

The chain joins TRBV7-9 to TRBJ2-1; D possibly corresponds to TRBD1 (7 bases). The ends were cut back, 6 bases at V and 0 bases at J, with 15 bases in the middle. Germline CDR1 and CDR2: SEHNR and FQNEAQ (reference sequence). The CDR3 is 16 amino acids. The CDR3: CASRPSGGSSYNEQFF. The CDR3 nucleotides are TGTGCCAGCAGACCATCAGGGGGGAGCTCCTACAATGAGCAGTTCTTC.

Concerning this clone: Other DNA variants within this sample encode the same CDR3. The genes are TRBV7-9 and TRBJ2-7; D call uncertain. Trimming pared 5 bases from V and 1 base from J, leaving 9 bases between. CDR1 is SEHNR, CDR2 FQNEAQ, per germline (reference sequence). This CDR3 is built from 13 residues. The CDR3 coding sequence is TGTGCCAGCAGCCCGCCGGTTTCCTACGAGCAGTACTTC. Its protein is CASSPPVSYEQYF.

Concerning this clone itself: Different DNA sequences within this sample yield the same CDR3. The chain joins TRBV7-8 to TRBJ2-1, with 7 bases lining up with TRBD2. The CDR3 has 16 residues. The junction had 6 bases not matched to a gene; V was cut back by 4 bases and J by 0 bases. Germline assignment: CDR1 SGHVS and CDR2 FQNEAQ. DNA of the CDR3: TGTGCCAGCAGCTCCCTTAGCGGGTCCTCCTACAATGAGCAGTTCTTC. Its translation is CASSSLSGSSYNEQFF.

The chain is built from TRBV7-7 and TRBJ2-1; possible D gene TRBD2, 6 bases. Per the germline V gene, CDR1 is SSHAT and CDR2 is FNYEAQ (reference sequence). Trimming removed 4 bases from V and 0 bases from J, with 16 bases in between. The length of the CDR3 is 17 residues. CDR3 sequence: CASSYGRGVVSYNEQFF. Here the CDR3 DNA reads TGTGCCAGCAGCTACGGTCGCGGGGTCGTCTCCTACAATGAGCAGTTCTTC.

A note on this clone: This sample also contains other DNA sequences that code for the same CDR3. The chain has TRBV5-1 and TRBJ2-3; 12 nucleotides line up with TRBD2. The trim removed 4 bases at V and 0 bases at J, leaving 3 bases unmatched. The CDR3 covers 16 residues. The germline V gene has CDR1 SGHRS and CDR2 YFSETQ. The CDR3 DNA sequence: TGCGCCAGCAGCGCGGGGACTAGCGGGAGCACAGATACGCAGTATTTT. Its protein product is CASSAGTSGSTDTQYF.

Comments on this clone: This CDR3 is also generated by other DNA sequences in the sample. The rearrangement joins TRBV29-1 to TRBJ2-7; 10 bases map to TRBD1. J gave up 1 base and V 4 bases, and 1 base lay outside the gene matches. CDR1 SQVTM and CDR2 ANQGSEA come from the germline V gene. The CDR3 loop spans 13 amino acids. CDR3 region: CSVGQGASYEQYF. CDR3 nucleotides: TGCAGCGTTGGACAGGGGGCTTCCTACGAGCAGTACTTC.

The chain recombines TRBV2 with TRBJ2-1; 8 bases fit TRBD2. Unmatched junction bases numbered 11, after V lost 2 bases and J lost 8 bases. Germline V gene sequence: CDR1 SNHLY, CDR2 FYNNEI. This CDR3 is built from 16 residues. The DNA for the CDR3 is TGTGCCAGCAGTGAAACTAGCGGAGTCATTGGCTATGAGCAGTTCTTC. This codes for CASSETSGVIGYEQFF.

This chain links TRBV13 with TRBJ2-7; 7 bases are shared with TRBD2. This CDR3 has 16 residues. The V gene end was trimmed by 5 bases and the J gene end by 0 bases; junction bases not matched to a gene: 10. CDR1 is PRHDT and CDR2 is FYEKMQ in the germline V gene (reference sequence). The CDR3 DNA is TGTGCCAGCAGCCCCTCGGGGGGAGGCCCCTCCTACGAGCAGTACTTC. Amino acid sequence: CASSPSGGGPSYEQYF.

This clone was observed a single time. This chain joins TRBV27 and TRBJ2-7; no definite D call. In germline, CDR1 is MNHEY, CDR2 SMNVEV (reference sequence). The CDR3 contains 14 residues. The germline V and J ends were trimmed by 6 bases and 3 bases, with 15 bases remaining between them. The CDR3 here is CASSNHLHHYEQYF. The CDR3 DNA reads TGTGCCAGCAGCAATCACTTGCATCACTACGAGCAGTACTTC.

This sequence joins TRBV28 and TRBJ1-1, with D possibly being TRBD1 (6 bases). CDR3 length: 17 residues. Per the germline V gene, CDR1 is MDHEN and CDR2 is SYDVKM. V was clipped by 1 base and J by 3 bases, with 18 bases between them. As DNA, the CDR3 is TGTGCCAGCAGTTTATTAAGGGGGGGGAATGTCGACACTGAAGCTTTCTTT. It yields the protein CASSLLRGGNVDTEAFF.